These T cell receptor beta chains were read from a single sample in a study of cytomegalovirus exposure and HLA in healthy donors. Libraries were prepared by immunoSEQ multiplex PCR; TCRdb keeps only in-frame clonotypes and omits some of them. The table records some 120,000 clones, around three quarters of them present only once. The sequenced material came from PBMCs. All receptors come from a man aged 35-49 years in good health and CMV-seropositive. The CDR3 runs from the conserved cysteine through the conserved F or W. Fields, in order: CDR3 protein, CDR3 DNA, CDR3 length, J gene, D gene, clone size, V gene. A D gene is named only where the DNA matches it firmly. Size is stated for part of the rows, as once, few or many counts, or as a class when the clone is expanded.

CASSHSLTGGWDEQFF TGTGCCAGCAGCCACTCCCTGACAGGGGGCTGGGATGAGCAGTTCTTC 16 TRBJ2-1 TRBD1 few TRBV11-3
CASSRRTGLTDTQYF TGTGCCAGCAGCCGCAGGACAGGTCTCACAGATACGCAGTATTTT 15 TRBJ2-3 TRBD1 few TRBV6-5
CASSLAPEAHQPQHF TGTGCCAGCAGCTTAGCGCCCGAGGCCCATCAGCCCCAGCATTTT 15 TRBJ1-5 NA NA TRBV7-9
CASSPQGQLYGYTF TGTGCCAGCTCACCACAGGGACAGTTATATGGCTACACCTTC 14 TRBJ1-2 TRBD1 few TRBV18
CASSYSDGRGQETQYF TGTGCCAGCAGTTACTCCGATGGGCGGGGCCAAGAGACCCAGTACTTC 16 TRBJ2-5 NA NA TRBV6-5
CASSPGGGETQYF TGTGCCAGCAGCCCCGGGGGGGGCGAGACCCAGTACTTC 13 TRBJ2-5 TRBD2 NA TRBV7-2
CASTTGQGRNEQYF TGTGCCAGCACTACCGGACAGGGGAGGAACGAGCAGTACTTC 14 TRBJ2-7 TRBD1 NA TRBV28
CASSLMVSGERAYGYTF TGCGCCAGCAGCTTGATGGTATCGGGGGAGAGGGCCTATGGCTACACCTTC 17 TRBJ1-2 NA NA TRBV5-1
CASRRGLSTDTQYF TGTGCCAGCAGGAGGGGGCTTTCCACAGATACGCAGTATTTT 14 TRBJ2-3 TRBD1 NA TRBV25-1
CASRATGKLSNQPQHF TGTGCCAGCAGGGCGACAGGGAAATTAAGCAATCAGCCCCAGCATTTT 16 TRBJ1-5 TRBD1 NA TRBV2
CASSLRDRGLPNEKLFF TGTGCCAGCAGTTTAAGGGACAGGGGGCTCCCAAATGAAAAACTGTTTTTT 17 TRBJ1-4 TRBD1 NA TRBV28
CASRRRGRELAGLNLETQYF TGTGCCAGCAGACGCAGGGGGCGTGAACTAGCCGGCCTTAATTTGGAGACCCAGTACTTC 20 TRBJ2-5 TRBD1 few TRBV7-8
CASSPRSSWGTDNSPLHF TGTGCCAGCTCACCACGAAGTTCATGGGGCACGGATAATTCACCCCTCCACTTT 18 TRBJ1-6 NA NA TRBV18
CASSIYRVGDEQFF TGCGCCAGCAGCATCTACAGGGTTGGGGATGAGCAGTTCTTC 14 TRBJ2-1 NA NA TRBV5-1
CASKATRTGNYTDTQYF TGTGCCAGCAAAGCGACACGGACAGGGAACTACACAGATACGCAGTATTTT 17 TRBJ2-3 TRBD1 NA TRBV27
CASSSGRGTGELFF TGTGCTAGCAGCTCGGGGCGGGGGACCGGGGAGCTGTTTTTT 14 TRBJ2-2 TRBD2 once TRBV7-7
CASSLGTSGGAETQYF TGTGCCAGCAGTTTAGGGACTAGCGGGGGGGCTGAGACCCAGTACTTC 16 TRBJ2-5 TRBD2 NA TRBV28
CASSYRGSNSPLHF TGTGCCAGCAGTTACAGGGGGAGTAATTCACCCCTCCACTTT 14 TRBJ1-6 TRBD1 once TRBV7-9
CASSEGTGAPYEQYF TGTGCCAGCAGTGAAGGGACAGGGGCGCCCTACGAGCAGTACTTC 15 TRBJ2-7 TRBD1 few TRBV2
CASSVGRDTLGTYNEQFF TGTGCCAGCAGCGTAGGAAGGGACACCTTAGGGACCTACAATGAGCAGTTCTTC 18 TRBJ2-1 NA NA TRBV9
CSVPSLNTEAFF TGCAGCGTCCCCTCGTTGAACACTGAAGCTTTCTTT 12 TRBJ1-1 NA NA TRBV29-1
CATSRQVDQPQHF TGTGCCACCTCTCGGCAGGTGGATCAGCCCCAGCATTTT 13 TRBJ1-5 NA NA TRBV19
CASKRTMDQPQHF TGTGCCAGTAAGCGAACAATGGATCAGCCCCAGCATTTT 13 TRBJ1-5 NA NA TRBV19
CASNQGFGNQPQHF TGTGCCAGCAACCAGGGATTTGGCAATCAGCCCCAGCATTTT 14 TRBJ1-5 NA NA TRBV2
CASKTGQGQGDEQFF TGTGCCAGCAAGACAGGACAGGGTCAGGGAGATGAGCAGTTCTTC 15 TRBJ2-1 TRBD1 NA TRBV2
CASRRTGHQPQHF TGTGCCAGCAGGCGGACAGGGCATCAGCCCCAGCATTTT 13 TRBJ1-5 TRBD1 NA TRBV6-5
CASSPISVIGGDYGYTF TGTGCCAGCTCACCAATTTCCGTCATTGGGGGGGACTATGGCTACACCTTC 17 TRBJ1-2 NA NA TRBV18
CASRIGTDQETQYF TGTGCCAGCAGGATTGGGACAGACCAAGAGACCCAGTACTTC 14 TRBJ2-5 TRBD1 NA TRBV2
CASSQAAGRSNYGYTF TGCGCCAGCAGCCAAGCCGCGGGCAGATCAAACTATGGCTACACCTTC 16 TRBJ1-2 NA NA TRBV4-1
CASSKGQQETQYF TGTGCCAGCTCAAAGGGACAGCAAGAGACCCAGTACTTC 13 TRBJ2-5 TRBD1 NA TRBV18
CASSYLGGPDTQYF TGTGCCAGCAGTTACTTGGGGGGGCCCGATACGCAGTATTTT 14 TRBJ2-3 NA few TRBV6-4
CASSPPGEQETQYF TGTGCCAGCAGTCCTCCGGGAGAACAAGAGACCCAGTACTTC 14 TRBJ2-5 NA NA TRBV27
CASSFDTTYEQYF TGTGCCAGCAGCTTTGACACCACCTACGAGCAGTACTTC 13 TRBJ2-7 NA NA TRBV7-3
CASSVGGRLAEAFF TGTGCCAGCAGCGTAGGAGGTCGGCTTGCTGAAGCTTTCTTT 14 TRBJ1-1 NA NA TRBV9
CASSFTGTNTGELFF TGTGCCAGCAGTTTCACAGGGACCAACACCGGGGAGCTGTTTTTT 15 TRBJ2-2 NA once TRBV6-6
CASSLELVRTGELFF TGTGCCAGCAGCTTGGAACTAGTTCGGACCGGGGAGCTGTTTTTT 15 TRBJ2-2 NA NA TRBV5-6
CASSSSPGTYNEQFF TGTGCTAGCAGCTCGAGCCCAGGGACTTACAATGAGCAGTTCTTC 15 TRBJ2-1 NA many TRBV7-7
CATLQGAYNEQFF TGTGCCACCCTTCAGGGGGCGTACAATGAGCAGTTCTTC 13 TRBJ2-1 TRBD1 NA TRBV6-5
CSVLTRDSIYEQYF TGCAGCGTCCTAACCCGGGACAGTATATACGAGCAGTACTTC 14 TRBJ2-7 TRBD1 once TRBV29-1
CASSEAWTGSTDTQYF TGTGCCAGCAGTGAAGCATGGACAGGGAGCACAGATACGCAGTATTTT 16 TRBJ2-3 TRBD1 NA TRBV2
CASTDNLGTDTQYF TGTGCCAGCACGGACAATTTGGGCACAGATACGCAGTATTTT 14 TRBJ2-3 NA few TRBV25-1
CASSWGQGLASTDTQYF TGTGCCAGCAGCTGGGGACAGGGGCTTGCTAGCACAGATACGCAGTATTTT 17 TRBJ2-3 TRBD1 NA TRBV5-5
CASSGPGQMNTEAFF TGTGCCAGCAGTGGCCCGGGACAGATGAACACTGAAGCTTTCTTT 15 TRBJ1-1 TRBD1 NA TRBV6-5
CASSHTGVNEQFF TGTGCCAGCAGCCACACAGGGGTAAATGAGCAGTTCTTC 13 TRBJ2-1 TRBD1 few TRBV6-6
CASSRVLTNEKLFF TGTGCCAGCAGCCGGGTGCTAACTAATGAAAAACTGTTTTTT 14 TRBJ1-4 NA NA TRBV7-2
CASSTAGRGLTEAFF TGTGCCAGCAGCACTGCCGGGAGGGGCCTCACTGAAGCTTTCTTT 15 TRBJ1-1 NA NA TRBV21-1
CASSLTAYSYEQYF TGTGCCAGCAGCTTGACAGCCTACTCCTACGAGCAGTACTTC 14 TRBJ2-7 NA NA TRBV7-3
CASSSGDRAANTEAFF TGTGCCAGCAGCTCCGGCGACAGGGCGGCGAACACTGAAGCTTTCTTT 16 TRBJ1-1 TRBD1 NA TRBV7-9
CASSSDRGVGELFF TGTGCCAGTAGTTCTGACAGGGGGGTCGGGGAGCTGTTTTTT 14 TRBJ2-2 TRBD1 NA TRBV19
CASQGAEGRSGYTF TGTGCCAGCCAAGGGGCGGAGGGAAGGTCTGGCTACACCTTC 14 TRBJ1-2 NA NA TRBV5-6
CASSQGPYEQYF TGCGCCAGCAGCCAGGGGCCCTACGAGCAGTACTTC 12 TRBJ2-7 NA NA TRBV4-1
CASSPDRVGYGYTF TGCGCCAGCAGCCCGGACAGGGTGGGCTATGGCTACACCTTC 14 TRBJ1-2 TRBD1 few TRBV5-1
CATSPRGTGGNQPQHF TGTGCCACCAGCCCGCGGGGGACGGGCGGCAATCAGCCCCAGCATTTT 16 TRBJ1-5 NA once TRBV15
CASSPWGGSSYEQYF TGTGCCAGCAGCCCCTGGGGGGGGAGCTCCTACGAGCAGTACTTC 15 TRBJ2-7 TRBD2 NA TRBV5-6
CASSPGGRKTQYF TGTGCCAGCAGTCCGGGGGGCCGGAAGACCCAGTACTTC 13 TRBJ2-5 NA NA TRBV7-6
CASSLGQLVNTEAFF TGTGCCAGCAGCTTGGGACAGTTGGTGAACACTGAAGCTTTCTTT 15 TRBJ1-1 NA NA TRBV5-5
CASRGSNPETQYF TGTGCCAGCAGAGGGAGTAACCCAGAGACCCAGTACTTC 13 TRBJ2-5 NA NA TRBV27
CASSYLTGQGETYTF TGTGCCAGCAGTTACTTGACCGGACAGGGGGAAACCTACACCTTC 15 TRBJ1-2 TRBD1 NA TRBV6-5
CASTPGLANNEQFF TGTGCCAGCACCCCGGGACTAGCGAACAATGAGCAGTTCTTC 14 TRBJ2-1 TRBD2 NA TRBV6-5